This TCR beta chain was documented in a study of cytomegalovirus exposure and HLA in healthy donors. This table comes from immunoSEQ multiplex PCR, and its TCRdb copy is limited to in-frame clones, with some not included. Among 200,000 to 250,000 clones listed, 87% were seen once. A single count supports this clone. CDR1 MGHRA and CDR2 YSYEKL come from the germline V gene. Trimming took 1 base from V and 6 from J, leaving 10 bases between them. This CDR3 is built from 13 residues. The chain uses TRBV4-1 and TRBJ2-7; possibly TRBD1 for D (6 bases). The TCR comes from a man aged 18 to 30 in good health and CMV-seropositive. Material for sequencing was PBMCs. The CDR3 spells CASSQGRTVEQYF. CDR3 nucleotide sequence: TGCGCCAGCAGCCAAGGCCGGACAGTCGAGCAGTACTTC.